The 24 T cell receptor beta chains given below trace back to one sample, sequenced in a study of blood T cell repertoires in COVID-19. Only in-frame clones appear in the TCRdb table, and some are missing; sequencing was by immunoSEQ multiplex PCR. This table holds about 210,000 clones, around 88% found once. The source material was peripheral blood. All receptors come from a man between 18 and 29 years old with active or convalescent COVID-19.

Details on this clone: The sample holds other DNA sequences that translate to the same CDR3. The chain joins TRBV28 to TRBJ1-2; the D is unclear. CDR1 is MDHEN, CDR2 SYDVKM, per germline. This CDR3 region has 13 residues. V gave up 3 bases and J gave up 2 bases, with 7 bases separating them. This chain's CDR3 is CASSLGRNYGYTF. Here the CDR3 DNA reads TGTGCCAGCAGTTTGGGCAGGAACTATGGCTACACCTTC.

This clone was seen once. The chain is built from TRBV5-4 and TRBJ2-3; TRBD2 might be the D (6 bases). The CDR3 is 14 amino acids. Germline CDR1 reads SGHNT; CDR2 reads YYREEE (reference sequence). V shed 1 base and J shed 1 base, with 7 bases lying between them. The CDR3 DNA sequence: TGTGCCAGCAGCTTGAGGGAGGGCACAGATACGCAGTATTTT. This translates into CASSLREGTDTQYF.

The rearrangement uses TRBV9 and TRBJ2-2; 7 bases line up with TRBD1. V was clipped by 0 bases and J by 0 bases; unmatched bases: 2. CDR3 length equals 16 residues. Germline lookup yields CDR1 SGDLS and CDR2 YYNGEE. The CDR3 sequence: CASSVDTGANTGELFF. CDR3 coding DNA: TGTGCCAGCAGCGTAGATACAGGGGCGAACACCGGGGAGCTGTTTTTT.

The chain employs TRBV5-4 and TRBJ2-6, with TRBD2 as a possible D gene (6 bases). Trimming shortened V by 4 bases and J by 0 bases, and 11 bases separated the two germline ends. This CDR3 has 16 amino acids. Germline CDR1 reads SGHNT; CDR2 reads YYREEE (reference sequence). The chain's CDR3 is CASSPGLPSGANVLTF. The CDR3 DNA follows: TGTGCCAGCAGCCCGGGACTCCCCTCTGGGGCCAACGTCCTGACTTTC.

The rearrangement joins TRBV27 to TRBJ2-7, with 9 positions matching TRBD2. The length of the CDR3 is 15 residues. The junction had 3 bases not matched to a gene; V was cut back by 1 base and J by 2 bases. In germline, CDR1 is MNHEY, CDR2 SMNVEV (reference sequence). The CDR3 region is CASSLLLAGAYEQYF. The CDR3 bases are TGTGCCAGCAGTTTATTGTTAGCGGGAGCCTACGAGCAGTACTTC.

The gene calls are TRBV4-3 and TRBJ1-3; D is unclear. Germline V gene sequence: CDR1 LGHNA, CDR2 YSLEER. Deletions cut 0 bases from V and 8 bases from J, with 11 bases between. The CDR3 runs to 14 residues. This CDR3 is CASSQDGQYHTIYF. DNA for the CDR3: TGCGCCAGCAGCCAAGATGGCCAGTATCACACCATATATTTT.

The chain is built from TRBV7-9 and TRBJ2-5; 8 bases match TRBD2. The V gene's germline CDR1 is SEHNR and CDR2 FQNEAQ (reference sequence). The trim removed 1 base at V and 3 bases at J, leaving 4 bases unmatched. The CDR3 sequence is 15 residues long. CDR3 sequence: CASSLGAGVEETQYF. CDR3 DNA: TGTGCCAGCAGCTTAGGAGCGGGAGTGGAAGAGACCCAGTACTTC.

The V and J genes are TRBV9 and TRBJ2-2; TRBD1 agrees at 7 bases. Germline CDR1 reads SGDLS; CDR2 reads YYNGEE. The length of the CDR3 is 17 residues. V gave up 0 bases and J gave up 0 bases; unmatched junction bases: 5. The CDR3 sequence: CASSVGAGTANTGELFF. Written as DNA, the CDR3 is TGTGCCAGCAGCGTAGGTGCCGGGACAGCGAACACCGGGGAGCTGTTTTTT.

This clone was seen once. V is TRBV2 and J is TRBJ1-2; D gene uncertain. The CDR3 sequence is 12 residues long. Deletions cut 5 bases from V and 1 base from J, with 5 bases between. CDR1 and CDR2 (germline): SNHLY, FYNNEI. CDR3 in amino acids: CASSQINYGYTF. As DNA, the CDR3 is TGTGCCAGCAGTCAGATTAACTATGGCTACACCTTC.

DNA for the CDR3: TGTGCCAGCACCCCCCAGGGGAATAATCAGCCCCAGCATTTT. This gives the protein CASTPQGNNQPQHF. This sequence joins TRBV6-6 and TRBJ1-5; TRBD1 might be the D (6 bases). The CDR3 is 14 residues long. Germline lookup yields CDR1 MNHNY and CDR2 SVGAGI (reference sequence). V was clipped by 7 bases and J by 4 bases, with 14 bases between them.

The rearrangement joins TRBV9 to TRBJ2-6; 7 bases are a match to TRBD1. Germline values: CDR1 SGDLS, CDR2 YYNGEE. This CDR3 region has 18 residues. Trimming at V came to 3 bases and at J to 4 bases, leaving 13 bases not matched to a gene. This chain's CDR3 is CASSADPRTGAGANVLTF. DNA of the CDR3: TGTGCCAGCAGCGCCGACCCGCGTACAGGGGCCGGGGCCAACGTCCTGACTTTC. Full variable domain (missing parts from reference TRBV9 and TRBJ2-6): DSGVTQTPKHLITATGQRVTLRCSPRSGDLSVYWYQQSLDQGLQFLIQYYNGEERAKGNILERFSAQQFPDLHSELNLSSLELGDSALYFCASSADPRTGAGANVLTFGAGSRLTVL.

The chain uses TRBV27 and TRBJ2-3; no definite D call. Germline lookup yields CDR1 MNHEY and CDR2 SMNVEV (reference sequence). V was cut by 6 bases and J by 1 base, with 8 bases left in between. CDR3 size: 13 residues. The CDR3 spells CASSPERTDTQYF. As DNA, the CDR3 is TGTGCCAGCAGCCCCGAGCGCACAGATACGCAGTATTTT.

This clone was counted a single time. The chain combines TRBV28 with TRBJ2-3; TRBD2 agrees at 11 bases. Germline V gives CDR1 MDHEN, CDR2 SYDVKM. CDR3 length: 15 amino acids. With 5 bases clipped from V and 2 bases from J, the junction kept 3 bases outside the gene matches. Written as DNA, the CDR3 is TGTGCCAGCAGTACTAGCGGGAGATTCACAGATACGCAGTATTTT. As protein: CASSTSGRFTDTQYF.

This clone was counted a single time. The CDR3 sequence is CALSDRGNTEAFF. The CDR3 DNA follows: TGTGCACTCTCCGACAGGGGGAACACTGAAGCTTTCTTT. This chain links TRBV30 with TRBJ1-1; 8 positions match TRBD1. The CDR3 is 13 residues long. Germline-derived CDR1 and CDR2 are GTSNPN and SVGIG (reference sequence).

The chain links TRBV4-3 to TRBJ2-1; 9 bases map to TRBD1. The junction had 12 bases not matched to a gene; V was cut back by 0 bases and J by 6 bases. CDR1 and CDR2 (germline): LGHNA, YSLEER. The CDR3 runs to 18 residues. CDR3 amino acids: CASSQDFRSGTGTNEQFF. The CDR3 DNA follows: TGCGCCAGCAGCCAAGATTTTCGCTCCGGGACAGGGACCAATGAGCAGTTCTTC.

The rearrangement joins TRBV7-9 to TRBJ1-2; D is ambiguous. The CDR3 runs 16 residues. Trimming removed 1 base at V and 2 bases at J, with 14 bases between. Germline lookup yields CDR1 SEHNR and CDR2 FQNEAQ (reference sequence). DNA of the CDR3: TGTGCCAGCAGCTTAGTCCCGGCGGAACAAAACTATGGCTACACCTTC. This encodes CASSLVPAEQNYGYTF. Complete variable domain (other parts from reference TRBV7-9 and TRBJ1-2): DTGVSQNPRHKITKRGQNVTFRCDPISEHNRLYWYRQTLGQGPEFLTYFQNEAQLEKSRLLSDRFSAERPKGSFSTLEIQRTEQGDSAMYLCASSLVPAEQNYGYTFGSGTRLTVV.

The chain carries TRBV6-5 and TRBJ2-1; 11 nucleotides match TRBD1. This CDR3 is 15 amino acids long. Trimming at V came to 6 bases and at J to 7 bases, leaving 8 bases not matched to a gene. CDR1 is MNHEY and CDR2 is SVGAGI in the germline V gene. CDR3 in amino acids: CASSRDRGFGNEQFF. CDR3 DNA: TGTGCCAGCAGCCGGGACAGGGGGTTTGGGAATGAGCAGTTCTTC.

The CDR3 protein is CASSLPGQGPSTEAFF. The CDR3 DNA is TGTGCCAGCTCACTCCCGGGACAGGGTCCCAGCACTGAAGCTTTCTTT. The chain combines TRBV18 with TRBJ1-1; 9 bases match TRBD1. The CDR3 sequence is 16 residues long. V dropped 4 bases and J dropped 4; count of bases not matched to a gene: 10. Germline CDR1 KGHSH, CDR2 LQKENI.

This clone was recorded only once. For the CDR3, the DNA is TGTGCCAGCAGTGCCTGGCGGATCGACTCCTACGAGCAGTACTTC. This translates into CASSAWRIDSYEQYF. The chain links TRBV2 to TRBJ2-7; no clear D. The V end was cut by 4 bases, the J end by 0 bases, with 13 bases between. Germline CDR1 and CDR2: SNHLY and FYNNEI. The CDR3 length is 15 residues.

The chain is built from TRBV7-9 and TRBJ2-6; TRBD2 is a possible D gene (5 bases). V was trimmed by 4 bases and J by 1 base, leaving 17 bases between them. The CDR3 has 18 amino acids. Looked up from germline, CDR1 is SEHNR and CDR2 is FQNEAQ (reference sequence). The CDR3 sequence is CASSSLREIISGANVLTF. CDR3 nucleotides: TGTGCCAGCAGCTCCTTACGGGAAATCATATCTGGGGCCAACGTCCTGACTTTC.

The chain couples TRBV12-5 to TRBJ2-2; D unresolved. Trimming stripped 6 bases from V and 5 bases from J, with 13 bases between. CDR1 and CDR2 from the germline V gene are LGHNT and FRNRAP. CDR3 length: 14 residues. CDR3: CASGNFIRTGELFF. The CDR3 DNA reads TGTGCTAGTGGAAATTTTATCCGGACCGGGGAGCTGTTTTTT.

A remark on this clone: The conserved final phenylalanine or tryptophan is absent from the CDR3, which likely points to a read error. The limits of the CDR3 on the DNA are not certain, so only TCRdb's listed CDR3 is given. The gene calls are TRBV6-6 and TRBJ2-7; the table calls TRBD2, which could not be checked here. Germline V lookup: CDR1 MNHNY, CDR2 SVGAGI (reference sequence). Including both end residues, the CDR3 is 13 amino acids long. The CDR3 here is CASTYSGGVVFQL.

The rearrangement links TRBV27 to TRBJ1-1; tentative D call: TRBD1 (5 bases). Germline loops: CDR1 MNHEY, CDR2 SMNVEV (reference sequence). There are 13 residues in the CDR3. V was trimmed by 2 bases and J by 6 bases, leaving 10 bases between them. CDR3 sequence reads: CASSLGGVAEAFF. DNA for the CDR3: TGTGCCAGCAGTTTAGGAGGGGTCGCTGAAGCTTTCTTT.

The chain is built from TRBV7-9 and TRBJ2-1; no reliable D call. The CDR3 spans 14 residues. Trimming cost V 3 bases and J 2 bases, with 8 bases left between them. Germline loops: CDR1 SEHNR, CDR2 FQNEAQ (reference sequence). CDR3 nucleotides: TGTGCCAGCAGCTTCTTGACTCCCTACAATGAGCAGTTCTTC. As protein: CASSFLTPYNEQFF.